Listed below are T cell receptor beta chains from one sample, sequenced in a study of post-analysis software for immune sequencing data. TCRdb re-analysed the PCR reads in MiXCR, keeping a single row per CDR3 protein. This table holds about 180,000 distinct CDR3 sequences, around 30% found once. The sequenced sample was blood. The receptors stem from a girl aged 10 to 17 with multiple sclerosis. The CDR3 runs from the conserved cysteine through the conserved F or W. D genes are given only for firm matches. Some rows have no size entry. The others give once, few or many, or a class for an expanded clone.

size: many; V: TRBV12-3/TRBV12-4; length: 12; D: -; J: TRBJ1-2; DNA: TGTGCCAGCAGCCAAGAACCTTATGGCTACACCTTC; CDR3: CASSQEPYGYTF
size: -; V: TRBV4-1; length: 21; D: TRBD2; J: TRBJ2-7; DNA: TGCGCCAGCAGCCAAGATCGGGGCCTAGCGGGAAGGGAACGGGGGGACTACGAGCAGTACTTC; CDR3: CASSQDRGLAGRERGDYEQYF
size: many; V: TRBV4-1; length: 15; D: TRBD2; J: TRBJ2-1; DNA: TGCGCCAGCAGCCAGGGGGGGAGCTCCTACAATGAGCAGTTCTTC; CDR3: CASSQGGSSYNEQFF
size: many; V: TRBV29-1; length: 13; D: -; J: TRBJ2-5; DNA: TGCAGCGTTATGGCCAGGTTCCAAGAGACCCAGTACTTC; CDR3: CSVMARFQETQYF
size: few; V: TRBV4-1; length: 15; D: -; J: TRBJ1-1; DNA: TGCGCCAGCAGCCAACCCCGTGTTGGGAGTACTGAAGCTTTCTTT; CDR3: CASSQPRVGSTEAFF
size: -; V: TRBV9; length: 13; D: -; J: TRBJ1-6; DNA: TGTGCCAGCAGCGTCGACAGGAATTCACCCCTCCACTTT; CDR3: CASSVDRNSPLHF
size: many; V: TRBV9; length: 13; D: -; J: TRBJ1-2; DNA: TGTGCCAGCAGCGGCGGGCGGGATGAAGACTACACCTTC; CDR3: CASSGGRDEDYTF
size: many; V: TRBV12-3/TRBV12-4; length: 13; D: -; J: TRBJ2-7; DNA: TGTGCCAGTCAGACCGGGATTGCCTACGAGCAGTACTTC; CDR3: CASQTGIAYEQYF
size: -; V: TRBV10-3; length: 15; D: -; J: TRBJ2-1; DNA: TGTGCCATCAGTGAGTCTATCGCGGAAGAACCCTCGGGGTTCTTC; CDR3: CAISESIAEEPSGFF
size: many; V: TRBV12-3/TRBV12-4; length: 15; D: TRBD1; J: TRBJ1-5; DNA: TGTGCCAGCAGTTTCGGGACAGGGGGCAATCAGCCCCAGCATTTT; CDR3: CASSFGTGGNQPQHF
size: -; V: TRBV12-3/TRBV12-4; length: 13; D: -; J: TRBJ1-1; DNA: TGTGCCAGCGGCCGGACACAAGGGTCTGAAGCTTTCTTT; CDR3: CASGRTQGSEAFF
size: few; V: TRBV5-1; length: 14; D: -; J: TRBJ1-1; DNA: TGCGCCAGCAGCCCCCTGGTAGTGAACACTGAAGCTTTCTTT; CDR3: CASSPLVVNTEAFF
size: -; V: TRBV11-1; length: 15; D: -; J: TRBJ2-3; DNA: TGTGCCAGCAGTCCGTTTGGGACGGGCGGGGATACGCAGTATTTT; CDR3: CASSPFGTGGDTQYF
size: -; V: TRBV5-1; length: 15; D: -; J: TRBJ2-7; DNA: TGCGCCAGCAGCTTGGGTCCCGCAATGGACTACGAGCAGTACTTC; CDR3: CASSLGPAMDYEQYF
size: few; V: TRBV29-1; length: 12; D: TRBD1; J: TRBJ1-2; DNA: TGCAGCGTGGAAGACAGGGGCTATGGCTACACCTTC; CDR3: CSVEDRGYGYTF
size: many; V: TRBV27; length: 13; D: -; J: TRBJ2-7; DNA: TGTGCCAGCAGTTTGGACAAGAGCTCCGAGCAGTACTTC; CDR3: CASSLDKSSEQYF
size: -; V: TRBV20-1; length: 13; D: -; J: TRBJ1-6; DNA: TGCAGTGGGGGGACGTCTTATAATTCACCCCTCCACTTT; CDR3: CSGGTSYNSPLHF
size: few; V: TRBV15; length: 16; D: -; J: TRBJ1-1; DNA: TGTGCCACCAGCAGAAAACCCCAGGGGAAGAACACTGAAGCTTTCTTT; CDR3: CATSRKPQGKNTEAFF
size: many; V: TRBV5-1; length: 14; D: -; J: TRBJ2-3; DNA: TGCGCCAGCAGCTTCACCCAAAACACAGATACGCAGTATTTT; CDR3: CASSFTQNTDTQYF
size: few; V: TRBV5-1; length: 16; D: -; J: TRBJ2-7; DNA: TGCGCCAGCAGCCCGGCCCTCGGGGCCCACTACTACGAGCAGTACTTC; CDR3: CASSPALGAHYYEQYF
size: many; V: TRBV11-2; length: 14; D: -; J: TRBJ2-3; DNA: TGTGCCAGCAGCTTACGGGACGATGCAGATACGCAGTATTTT; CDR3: CASSLRDDADTQYF
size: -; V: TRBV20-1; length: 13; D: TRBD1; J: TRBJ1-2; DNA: TGCAGTGTCACAACAGGGGAGGACTATGGCTACACCTTC; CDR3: CSVTTGEDYGYTF
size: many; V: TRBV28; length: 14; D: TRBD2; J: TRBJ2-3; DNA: TGTGCCAGCAGTTTGGATAGCGGGGGATATACGCAGTATTTT; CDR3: CASSLDSGGYTQYF
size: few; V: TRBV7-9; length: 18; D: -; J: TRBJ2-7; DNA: TGTGCCAGCAGCCCGGACAGATTACGAGAGGGAGCTTCCTACGAGCAGTACTTC; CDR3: CASSPDRLREGASYEQYF
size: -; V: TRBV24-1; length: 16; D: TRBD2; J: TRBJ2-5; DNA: TGTGCCACCAGTGACCCCGGGACTAGGGAGGAGGAGACCCAGTACTTC; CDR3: CATSDPGTREEETQYF
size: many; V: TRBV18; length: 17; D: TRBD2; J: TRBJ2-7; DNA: TGTGCCAGCTCACCACCGGGACTAGCGGTGAGCTCCTACGAGCAGTACTTC; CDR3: CASSPPGLAVSSYEQYF
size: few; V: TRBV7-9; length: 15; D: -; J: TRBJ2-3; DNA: TGTGCCAGCAGCCTGGGGAGTACCCACACAGATACGCAGTATTTT; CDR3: CASSLGSTHTDTQYF
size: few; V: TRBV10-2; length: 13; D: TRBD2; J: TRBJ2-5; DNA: TGCGCCAGCCGGACTAGCGGGGAAGAGACCCAGTACTTC; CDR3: CASRTSGEETQYF
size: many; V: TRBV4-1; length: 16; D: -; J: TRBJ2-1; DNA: TGCGCCAGCAGCCAAGAACCGGGACTCGCTTACAATGAGCAGTTCTTC; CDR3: CASSQEPGLAYNEQFF
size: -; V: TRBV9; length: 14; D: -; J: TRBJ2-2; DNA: TGTGCCAGCAGCGCCGGGACTGCCGGGGGGGAGCTGTTTTTT; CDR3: CASSAGTAGGELFF
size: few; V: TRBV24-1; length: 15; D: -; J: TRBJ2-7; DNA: TGTGCCACCAGTGACCCTCTGACGGGGCTGGACGAGCAGTACTTC; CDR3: CATSDPLTGLDEQYF